These 27 T cell receptor beta chains originate from one sample sequenced in a study of T cells in Graves' hyperthyroidism and ophthalmopathy. Researchers amplified the TCR beta CDR3 regions from RNA transcripts. When the TCR CDR3 underwent first-round RT-PCR, the HTBI primer set was used. TCRdb ran MiXCR on the multiplex PCR reads and lists one entry per CDR3 protein. The sample includes about 570,000 distinct CDR3 sequences, around 15% seen only once; the top ten take over 11%. Sample: blood. The receptors derive from a woman aged 40 to 50 with Graves' hyperthyroidism.

The chain is built from TRBV4-1 and TRBJ2-7; D gene ambiguous. Germline V gene sequence: CDR1 MGHRA, CDR2 YSYEKL. This CDR3 comprises 15 residues. Trimming pared 1 base from V and 2 bases from J, leaving 12 bases between. CDR3 coding DNA: TGCGCCAGCAGCCAAGGTTCCGAGCAGGCCTACGAGCAGTACTTC. It encodes CASSQGSEQAYEQYF.

Only a few counts were recorded for this clonotype. The chain has TRBV28 and TRBJ2-1; possibly TRBD2 for D (5 bases). Germline values: CDR1 MDHEN, CDR2 SYDVKM. This CDR3 region has 20 residues. Trimming stripped 2 bases from V and 4 bases from J, with 27 bases between. The CDR3 region is CASSLGILTPDSSGYNEQFF. The DNA for the CDR3 is TGTGCCAGCAGTTTAGGAATATTGACCCCCGACTCCTCGGGATACAATGAGCAGTTCTTC.

This clonotype was picked up a small number of times. The rearrangement joins TRBV12-3 or TRBV12-4 to TRBJ2-7, with D perhaps given as TRBD1 or TRBD2 (5 bases each). The CDR3 is 13 amino acids. V dropped 5 bases and J dropped 6 bases, with 14 bases sitting between them. This CDR3 is CASSGGRGSEQYF. The CDR3 DNA follows: TGTGCCAGCAGTGGCGGACGGGGCAGCGAGCAGTACTTC.

This clonotype occurred many times. J is TRBJ2-2 and V is TRBV12-3 or TRBV12-4; no clear D gene. There are 13 residues in the CDR3. Trimming left V 0 bases short and J 7 bases short, with 6 bases between. The CDR3 DNA follows: TGTGCCAGCAGTTTAGCGCTCTACGGGGAGCTGTTTTTT. Amino acid sequence: CASSLALYGELFF.

The CDR3 DNA is TGCGCCAGCAGCTTGACCCTGGGACAGGGACGGGGGACCCAGTACTTC. Protein: CASSLTLGQGRGTQYF. This chain connects TRBV5-1 to TRBJ2-5; 9 bases line up with TRBD1. CDR3 length equals 16 residues. Germline-derived CDR1 and CDR2 are SGHRS and YFSETQ. J gave up 7 bases and V 1 base, and 11 bases lay outside the gene matches. Filled out from reference TRBV5-1 and TRBJ2-5, the complete variable domain reads KAGVTQTPRYLIKTRGQQVTLSCSPISGHRSVSWYQQTPGQGLQFLFEYFSETQRNKGNFPGRFSGRQFSNSRSEMNVSTLELGDSALYLCASSLTLGQGRGTQYFGPGTRLLVL.

This clonotype was seen ten or more times. The chain links TRBV2 to TRBJ2-1; 13 positions match TRBD2. V shed 5 bases, J shed 7 bases, and the junction held 5 bases outside the gene matches. Germline V gives CDR1 SNHLY, CDR2 FYNNEI. CDR3 length: 15 residues. The chain's CDR3 is CASSTSGRALNEQFF. As DNA, the CDR3 is TGTGCCAGCAGTACTAGCGGGAGGGCCCTGAATGAGCAGTTCTTC.

This clonotype was seen ten or more times. The gene calls are TRBV28 and TRBJ2-3, with a weak D call TRBD2 (6 bases). The length of the CDR3 is 16 residues. Trimming left V 4 bases short and J 0 bases short, with 14 bases between. Germline V lookup: CDR1 MDHEN, CDR2 SYDVKM. The CDR3 reads CASSSAGAGSTDTQYF. The DNA of the CDR3 is TGTGCCAGCAGTTCTGCTGGGGCGGGAAGCACAGATACGCAGTATTTT.

The sample holds a few counts of this clonotype. The chain employs TRBV28 and TRBJ2-1, with 8 bases matching TRBD1. J lost 10 bases, V lost 1 base, and 9 bases had no gene match. The germline CDR1 and CDR2 sequences are MDHEN and SYDVKM. The CDR3 runs 15 residues. This CDR3 is CASSLFTQGAEEQFF. In DNA, the CDR3 is TGTGCCAGCAGTTTATTCACCCAGGGGGCAGAAGAGCAGTTCTTC.

This clonotype has ten or more counts. The chain joins TRBV14 to TRBJ2-7; D is undetermined. V gave up 4 bases and J gave up 0 bases, with 7 bases separating them. The CDR3 extends over 13 amino acids. Germline CDR1 reads SGHDN; CDR2 reads FVKESK. CDR3 amino acids: CASSPLGSYEQYF. The DNA for the CDR3 is TGTGCCAGCAGCCCCTTAGGCTCCTACGAGCAGTACTTC. The full variable domain, with the rest looked up from reference TRBV14 and TRBJ2-7, is EAGVTQFPSHSVIEKGQTVTLRCDPISGHDNLYWYRRVMGKEIKFLLHFVKESKQDESGMPNNRFLAERTGGTYSTLKVQPAELEDSGVYFCASSPLGSYEQYFGPGTRLTVT.

This chain joins TRBV15 and TRBJ2-5; TRBD1 or TRBD2 may be the D gene (5 bases each). The CDR3 covers 15 residues. The germline V gene encodes CDR1 LNHNV and CDR2 YYDKDF (reference sequence). With 4 bases removed from V and 2 bases from J, the gap between germline ends came to 14 bases. CDR3: CATSIRPGPQETQYF. The CDR3 region has the DNA TGTGCCACCAGCATCCGGCCGGGACCACAAGAGACCCAGTACTTC.

This clonotype was seen at least ten times. The chain employs TRBV30 and TRBJ1-1; D is possibly TRBD1 (5 bases). The CDR3 sequence is 13 residues long. Trimming cost V 5 bases and J 3 bases, with 13 bases left between them. CDR1 GTSNPN and CDR2 SVGIG come from the germline V gene (reference sequence). CDR3: CAWGRGWDTEAFF. As DNA, the CDR3 is TGTGCCTGGGGACGGGGGTGGGACACTGAAGCTTTCTTT.

This clonotype came up many times. This chain links TRBV24-1 with TRBJ2-3; a weak D match, TRBD2 (5 bases). CDR1 is KGHDR and CDR2 is SFDVKD in the germline V gene. V was cut by 3 bases and J by 0 bases, with 9 bases left in between. The CDR3 has 15 residues. CDR3 sequence (DNA): TGTGCCACCAGTGATCAAGGCGGGAGCACAGATACGCAGTATTTT. Its translation: CATSDQGGSTDTQYF.

This clonotype has at least ten counts. This chain links TRBV28 with TRBJ1-2; D unresolved. This CDR3 comprises 13 residues. The V gene lost 4 bases and the J gene lost 0 bases, with 6 bases spanning the gap. CDR1 is MDHEN and CDR2 is SYDVKM in the germline V gene. CDR3 loop: CASSSQTNYGYTF. The CDR3 bases are TGTGCCAGCAGTTCCCAGACTAACTATGGCTACACCTTC.

This clonotype was recorded many times. This chain connects TRBV28 to TRBJ2-7; TRBD2 aligns across 8 bases. The CDR3 is made up of 14 amino acids. Germline CDR1 and CDR2: MDHEN and SYDVKM. The junction had 6 bases not matched to a gene; V was cut back by 7 bases and J by 1 base. CDR3: CASNGRGVSYEQYF. CDR3 DNA: TGTGCCAGCAATGGGCGGGGGGTGTCCTACGAGCAGTACTTC.

This clonotype occurred many times. The J gene is TRBJ2-1, the V gene TRBV12-3 or TRBV12-4; 13 bases are a match to TRBD2. Losses at the gene ends were 7 bases for V and 5 bases for J; bases not matched to a gene: 5. This CDR3 is 15 amino acids long. The CDR3 reads CASITSGRVDNEQFF. The CDR3 DNA is TGTGCCAGCATCACTAGCGGGAGGGTCGACAATGAGCAGTTCTTC.

This clonotype was picked up many times. This sequence joins TRBV5-1 and TRBJ2-2; D might be TRBD1 (6 bases). Trimming took 0 bases from V and 6 from J, leaving 9 bases between them. The CDR3 runs to 14 residues. Germline V gives CDR1 SGHRS, CDR2 YFSETQ. This CDR3 is CASSLAEGAGELFF. CDR3 DNA sequence: TGCGCCAGCAGCTTGGCCGAGGGGGCCGGGGAGCTGTTTTTT.

This clonotype was counted between two and nine times. V is TRBV20-1 and J is TRBJ2-7, with 12 bases aligning to TRBD2. After removal of 3 bases from V and 7 bases from J, the junction contained 7 bases not matched to a gene. This CDR3 has 14 amino acids. Germline V CDR1 and CDR2: DFQATT, SNEGSKA (reference sequence). The CDR3 is CSARRTSGIGEQYF. CDR3 sequence (DNA): TGCAGTGCTAGGCGGACTAGCGGGATTGGTGAGCAGTACTTC.

The sample holds a few counts of this clonotype. The chain has TRBV5-1 and TRBJ2-1, with a tentative D call TRBD1 (8 bases). The V gene's germline CDR1 is SGHRS and CDR2 YFSETQ. V lost 5 bases and J 9 bases, leaving 18 bases between the germline ends. CDR3 length equals 14 residues. The DNA of the CDR3 is TGCGCCAGCAGTTATACAGGGGGGGGAGGTGAGCAGTTCTTC. This encodes CASSYTGGGGEQFF.

With respect to this clonotype: A read error may explain this, as a much larger clone is one base away. The V and J genes are TRBV29-1 and TRBJ1-1; D gene uncertain. The ends were cut back, 0 bases at V and 1 base at J, with 9 bases in the middle. This CDR3 region has 14 residues. Germline V gene sequence: CDR1 SQVTM, CDR2 ANQGSEA. Here the CDR3 reads CSVEDRWRNTEAFF. In DNA, the CDR3 is TGCAGCGTTGAAGATCGGTGGCGGAACACTGAAGCTTTCTTT.

This clonotype appeared many times. The chain combines TRBV24-1 with TRBJ2-4; D unclear. Per germline, CDR1 KGHDR and CDR2 SFDVKD. With 2 bases removed from V and 10 bases from J, the gap between germline ends came to 11 bases. The CDR3 length is 13 residues. CDR3 nucleotide sequence: TGTGCCACCAGTGATTCCCGGAAGGATATTCAGTACTTC. It specifies CATSDSRKDIQYF.

The chain joins TRBV19 to TRBJ1-4; 9 bases fit TRBD1. V shed 7 bases, J shed 5 bases, and the junction held 5 bases outside the gene matches. The CDR3 has 14 residues. Per germline, CDR1 LNHDA and CDR2 SQIVND (reference sequence). The CDR3 region is CASNWGTGNEKLFF. CDR3 nucleotide sequence: TGTGCCAGTAATTGGGGGACAGGGAATGAAAAACTGTTTTTT.

This clonotype was picked up a small number of times. CDR3: CASSLDGDGSYEQYF. CDR3 bases: TGTGCCAGCAGCTTAGATGGGGACGGTTCCTACGAGCAGTACTTC. The V call is TRBV7-9, the J call TRBJ2-7; D may be TRBD1 or TRBD2 (5 bases each). V lost 1 base, J lost 1 base, and 11 bases lay in between. This CDR3 has 15 amino acids. CDR1 SEHNR and CDR2 FQNEAQ come from the germline V gene (reference sequence).

This clonotype has a handful of counts. J is TRBJ1-2 and V is TRBV6-1; no firm D call. The ends were cut back, 1 base at V and 7 bases at J, with 22 bases in the middle. Germline values: CDR1 MNHNS, CDR2 SASEGT. The CDR3 extends over 17 amino acids. The CDR3 coding sequence is TGTGCCAGCAGTGAAGAAGGAATTAGGTACGGATCGAGTGGCTACACCTTC. Its translation is CASSEEGIRYGSSGYTF.

In its sample, this clonotype was seen many times. The chain links TRBV7-6 to TRBJ2-5; TRBD1 matches at 10 bases. Looked up from germline, CDR1 is SGHVS and CDR2 is FNYEAQ. Unmatched junction bases numbered 10, after V lost 7 bases and J lost 5 bases. This CDR3 comprises 15 residues. CDR3 bases: TGTGCCAGCACACTGACAGGGGGCGCGTGGGAGACCCAGTACTTC. This codes for CASTLTGGAWETQYF.

This rearrangement joins TRBV20-1 to TRBJ2-2; 9 nucleotides line up with TRBD2. Per germline, CDR1 DFQATT and CDR2 SNEGSKA (reference sequence). The CDR3 spans 15 residues. The V gene end was trimmed by 5 bases and the J gene end by 0 bases; junction bases not matched to a gene: 4. The CDR3 loop is CSALRTSANTGELFF. The DNA of the CDR3 is TGCAGTGCTCTCCGGACTAGCGCGAACACCGGGGAGCTGTTTTTT.

Ten or more counts support this clonotype. The chain uses TRBV28 and TRBJ1-4; TRBD1 matches at 8 bases. Germline V gene sequence: CDR1 MDHEN, CDR2 SYDVKM. CDR3 length: 16 residues. V was clipped by 4 bases and J by 7 bases; unmatched bases: 11. In nucleotides, the CDR3 is TGTGCCAGCAGTTCCGGACAGGGACGTTTGGTTGAAAAACTGTTTTTT. As protein: CASSSGQGRLVEKLFF.

This clonotype occurred many times. The V call is TRBV30, the J call TRBJ1-2; D gene ambiguous. V lost 1 base to trimming and J lost 2 bases, with 8 bases between them. Germline lookup yields CDR1 GTSNPN and CDR2 SVGIG (reference sequence). The length of the CDR3 is 13 residues. CDR3: CAWSAPGNYGYTF. Written as DNA, the CDR3 is TGTGCCTGGAGTGCACCAGGAAACTATGGCTACACCTTC.